One and the same sample provided the 8 T cell receptor beta chains below, sequenced in a study of blood T cell repertoires in COVID-19. The protocol was immunoSEQ multiplex PCR, while the TCRdb copy is restricted to in-frame clones and leaves out a portion. The sample consists of about 120,000 clones, about nine tenths of them appearing once. Source material: peripheral blood. The receptors were gathered from a woman aged 70-85 years with acute or convalescent COVID-19.

The CDR3 DNA sequence: TGTGCCACCAGTGATTTGTACAGGGGCTCCTATAATTCACCCCTCCACTTT. Translating gives CATSDLYRGSYNSPLHF. This rearrangement joins TRBV24-1 to TRBJ1-6, with TRBD1 matching 7 bases. Losses at the gene ends were 0 bases for V and 0 bases for J; bases not matched to a gene: 1. The CDR3 sequence is 17 residues long. Looked up from germline, CDR1 is KGHDR and CDR2 is SFDVKD.

This CDR3 is CASNPPIPGTEAFF. Here the CDR3 DNA reads TGTGCCAGCAACCCACCTATCCCGGGAACTGAAGCTTTCTTT. The chain carries TRBV28 and TRBJ1-1; D remains unclear. Per germline, CDR1 MDHEN and CDR2 SYDVKM. V was clipped by 7 bases and J by 5 bases, with 17 bases between them. CDR3 length: 14 amino acids. The full variable domain, rest sourced from reference TRBV28 and TRBJ1-1, is DVKVTQSSRYLVKRTGEKVFLECVQDMDHENMFWYRQDPGLGLRLIYFSYDVKMKEKGDIPEGYSVSREKKERFSLILESASTNQTSMYLCASNPPIPGTEAFFGQGTRLTVV.

The V call is TRBV25-1, the J call TRBJ2-7; 8 bases agree with TRBD1. This CDR3 has 15 amino acids. The germline V gene encodes CDR1 MGHDK and CDR2 SYGVNS. V gave up 5 bases and J gave up 2 bases; unmatched junction bases: 8. CDR3 DNA sequence: TGTGCCAGCAGTACGCCGACAGGGGAGCCCTACGAGCAGTACTTC. Its protein product is CASSTPTGEPYEQYF.

This chain uses TRBV5-1 with TRBJ1-2, with 7 bases fitting TRBD1. V lost 0 bases to trimming and J lost 4 bases; unmatched junction nucleotides: 3. Germline V CDR1 and CDR2: SGHRS, YFSETQ. The CDR3 covers 14 residues. The CDR3 here is CASSLETGSYGYTF. In nucleotides, the CDR3 is TGCGCCAGCAGCTTGGAGACAGGGAGCTATGGCTACACCTTC.

This chain connects TRBV2 to TRBJ1-6; weak D call: TRBD1 (5 bases). V was cut by 6 bases and J by 7 bases, with 13 bases left in between. This CDR3 spans 14 amino acids. The V gene's germline CDR1 is SNHLY and CDR2 FYNNEI. The CDR3 DNA follows: TGTGCCAGCAGGGAGGGATGGGGCAATTCACCCCTCCACTTT. It yields the protein CASREGWGNSPLHF.

The rearrangement joins TRBV24-1 to TRBJ1-2; possibly TRBD1 for D (6 bases). V was trimmed by 0 bases and J by 5 bases, leaving 24 bases between them. The CDR3 has 19 residues. Germline assignment: CDR1 KGHDR and CDR2 SFDVKD. The CDR3 nucleotides read TGTGCCACCAGTGATTTGTGGGTGTGTTTGGGCAGGGGCGGGTATGGCTACACCTTC. Its translation: CATSDLWVCLGRGGYGYTF.

This clone was seen a handful of times. The rearrangement uses TRBV6-6 and TRBJ2-2; tentatively, D is TRBD2 (7 bases). Germline V gene lookup returns CDR1 MNHNY and CDR2 SVGAGI (reference sequence). Trimming left V 7 bases short and J 6 bases short, with 21 bases between. The CDR3 sequence is 16 residues long. CDR3 DNA sequence: TGTGCCAGCACTCCCATGCTGGGGGGGCAACCCGGGGAGCTGTTTTTT. Translation gives CASTPMLGGQPGELFF.

V is TRBV23-1 and J is TRBJ2-7; perhaps TRBD1 as D (6 bases). TRBV23-1 is assigned to the ORF class and has an uncertain function. Trimming stripped 2 bases from V and 2 bases from J, with 13 bases between. This CDR3 has 15 amino acids. CDR3 bases: TGCGCCAGCAGTCAAAAGGACAGTTTAACCTACGAGCAGTACTTC. Encoded protein: CASSQKDSLTYEQYF.